One and the same sample provided the 2 T cell receptor beta chains below, sequenced in a study of immune heterogeneity within non-small cell lung tumors (dated by TCRdb to 2016 to 2018). TCRdb records HiSeq X Ten as the sequencer. The TCR beta CDR3 region was amplified with a multiplex PCR system whose first round of about 10 cycles used 32 V-gene forward primers and 13 J-gene reverse primers. TCRdb redid the processing of the public reads, applying fastp at Q25 and MiXCR, and retained in-frame beta chains. Merged by CDR3 protein, the rows form single entries marked with the most common genes and DNA. The sample yields 9,000 to 13,000 distinct CDR3 sequences; about a fifth were counted once. In total, the top ten clones hold roughly 3.8% of the sample. The TCR template was genomic DNA extracted from bulk tumor tissue, and roughly 590 ng of gDNA was amplified for each sample. During surgery, several biopsies were collected from each primary tumor and placed as far from one another as possible within the tumor mass. The study cohort was described as untreated, and the patients were newly diagnosed NSCLC cases having curative surgery.

Sample: lung tumor tissue. Source of these receptors: a man aged 55 to 69 with non-small cell lung cancer.

This clonotype occurred a few times. The rearrangement joins TRBV3-1 to TRBJ2-1; TRBD2 agrees at 9 bases. Trimming cost V 2 bases and J 9 bases; bases outside gene matches: 8. The germline V gene has CDR1 LGHDT and CDR2 YNNKEL (reference sequence). The length of the CDR3 is 15 residues. The CDR3 DNA reads TGTGCCAGCAGCCAACGGGTAGCGGGAGTTGGTGAGCAGTTCTTC. Protein sequence: CASSQRVAGVGEQFF.

This clonotype occurred many times. The chain links TRBV10-2 to TRBJ1-2; tentatively, D is TRBD1 (5 bases). CDR1 and CDR2 from the germline V gene are WSHSY and SAAADI. CDR3 length: 10 residues. The ends were cut back, 10 bases at V and 8 bases at J, with 11 bases in the middle. CDR3 amino acids: CATGRDGYTF. The CDR3 nucleotides are TGCGCCACCGGAAGGGACGGCTACACCTTC.